This T cell receptor beta chain was recovered during a study of sequential checkpoint blockade in melanoma. Described treatment: randomized to nivolumab then ipilimumab (arm A) or the reverse (arm B). Measured with immunoSEQ multiplex PCR; TCRdb has only the in-frame clones, and not every one. The table shows 5,000 to 6,500 clones, with about a fifth occurring only once. Overall study findings and caveats: Pretreatment TIL clonality tracked with response in the nivolumab-first arm. PD-L1 staining and CD8+ counts, not mutational load, tracked tumor T-cell clonality.

With 4 bases clipped from V and 5 bases from J, the junction kept 5 bases outside the gene matches. This CDR3 region has 15 residues. Germline CDR1 and CDR2: SGHNT and YENEEA. To note about this clone: The antigen is not known.

The receptor was derived from a human donor with melanoma. The sample consisted of tumor tissue (inferred from file names), taken from a patient given nivolumab and ipilimumab in sequence. This chain links TRBV11-3 with TRBJ2-1, with TRBD2 matching 10 bases. The CDR3 bases are TGTGCCAGCAGCTCAAGCGGGGGGGCTCACAATGAGCAGTTCTTC. Its protein is CASSSSGGAHNEQFF.